In its sample, the clone carrying this TCR beta chain was seen many times. The source of the sample is a study of early T cells in non-severe SARS-CoV-2 infection. The germline CDR1 and CDR2 sequences are SGHTA and FQGNSA. The CDR3 length is 14 residues. Trimming took off 5 bases at V and 6 bases at J, with 13 bases between the two ends. TCRdb recomputed calls from the 5' RACE reads with MiXCR, one row per CDR3 protein. The profile shows about 40,000 distinct CDR3 sequences, roughly 6% of them singletons. The genes are TRBV7-2 and TRBJ2-2; D possibly corresponds to TRBD1 (6 bases). This TCR was recovered from an adult who was a healthcare worker with PCR-confirmed SARS-CoV-2 infection or an uninfected control (not recorded which). The specimen sequenced was whole blood. CDR3 bases: TGTGCCAGCAGCGCCCGACAGGCGGCCGGGGAGCTGTTTTTT. This encodes CASSARQAAGELFF.